This T cell receptor beta chain was sequenced during a study of blood T cell repertoires in COVID-19. The length of the CDR3 is 14 residues. V lost 2 bases, J lost 6 bases, and 4 bases stayed unmatched. Germline lookup yields CDR1 SNHLY and CDR2 FYNNEI. The table came from immunoSEQ multiplex PCR; TCRdb's copy has only in-frame clones and leaves some out. The table has fewer than 110,000 clones, 70% to 90% seen once; the top ten hold about 5.3%. This TCR was recovered from a middle-aged man with active or convalescent COVID-19. This chain links TRBV2 with TRBJ1-5, with TRBD1 identical over 7 bases. The sequencing sample was made of peripheral blood. The CDR3 spells CASSEKGAVQPQHF. In DNA form, the CDR3 reads TGTGCCAGCAGTGAAAAGGGGGCCGTTCAGCCCCAGCATTTT. Full variable domain (outside the CDR3, taken from reference TRBV2 and TRBJ1-5): EPEVTQTPSHQVTQMGQEVILRCVPISNHLYFYWYRQILGQKVEFLVSFYNNEISEKSEIFDDQFSVERPDGSNFTLKIRSTKLEDSAMYFCASSEKGAVQPQHFGDGTRLSIL.